The 17 T cell receptor beta chains in this list originate from one sample, sequenced in a study of blood T cell repertoires in COVID-19. The table came from immunoSEQ multiplex PCR; TCRdb's copy has only in-frame clones and leaves some out. This sample yields a few hundred thousand clones, of which 75% to 90% are seen a single time; roughly 8% belongs to the top ten. Source material: peripheral blood. The receptors were gathered from a woman aged 80 or older with COVID-19, enrolled during active disease.

The chain joins TRBV30 to TRBJ2-1; TRBD2 is a possible D gene (6 bases). The length of the CDR3 is 18 residues. Trimming pared 3 bases from V and 1 base from J, leaving 22 bases between. Per germline, CDR1 GTSNPN and CDR2 SVGIG (reference sequence). In nucleotides, the CDR3 is TGTGCCTGGAGGGGGGGAAGCGGGCGTCGTTCTTCCTACAATGAGCAGTTCTTC. Translating gives CAWRGGSGRRSSYNEQFF.

This clone was counted between two and nine times. The rearrangement uses TRBV11-2 and TRBJ2-1, with TRBD2 matching 7 bases. The CDR3 contains 15 residues. The J segment lost 0 bases and the V segment lost 5 bases, leaving 4 bases of the junction unmatched. Germline loops: CDR1 SGHAT, CDR2 FQNNGV. The CDR3 sequence is CASSLSSGSYNEQFF. Written as DNA, the CDR3 is TGTGCCAGCAGCCTTTCTAGCGGCTCCTACAATGAGCAGTTCTTC.

The J gene is TRBJ2-7, the V gene TRBV30; 7 nucleotides align to TRBD1. The trim removed 1 base at V and 1 base at J, leaving 4 bases unmatched. Germline CDR1 GTSNPN, CDR2 SVGIG (reference sequence). This CDR3 contains 14 residues. The chain's CDR3 is CAWSGDRVSYEQYF. CDR3 bases: TGTGCCTGGAGTGGTGACAGGGTGTCCTACGAGCAGTACTTC.

This clone appeared a few times. The V gene is TRBV10-2, the J gene TRBJ1-2; 7 nucleotides match TRBD1. CDR3 length equals 14 residues. Losses at the gene ends were 6 bases for V and 1 base for J; bases not matched to a gene: 5. Per the germline V gene, CDR1 is WSHSY and CDR2 is SAAADI. The CDR3 DNA reads TGCGCCAGCAGAGGGACAGAACATAACTATGGCTACACCTTC. Protein product: CASRGTEHNYGYTF.

The chain recombines TRBV11-3 with TRBJ1-1; D not certain. The CDR3 has 13 residues. V lost 5 bases and J 1 base, leaving 8 bases between the germline ends. The V gene's germline CDR1 is SGHNT and CDR2 YENEEA. Here the CDR3 reads CASSRNRNTEAFF. The CDR3 DNA reads as TGTGCCAGCAGCAGAAACAGGAACACTGAAGCTTTCTTT.

The chain combines TRBV7-3 with TRBJ1-2, with D maybe TRBD1 (6 bases). The CDR3 sequence is 17 residues long. V was cut by 3 bases and J by 3 bases, with 20 bases left in between. Germline assignment: CDR1 SGHTA and CDR2 FQGTGA. The CDR3 sequence is CASSLVFGGQRHYGYTF. In DNA form, the CDR3 reads TGTGCCAGCAGCTTGGTGTTCGGGGGGCAGCGACACTATGGCTACACCTTC.

The chain carries TRBV7-8 and TRBJ2-7, with 12 bases identical to TRBD2. V trimming: 3 bases; J trimming: 9 bases; junction bases outside the gene matches: 3. Germline-derived CDR1 and CDR2 are SGHVS and FQNEAQ. This CDR3 has 13 amino acids. As DNA, the CDR3 is TGTGCCAGCAGCTTTTGGACTAGCGGGATGCAGTACTTC. Its protein product is CASSFWTSGMQYF.

The chain is built from TRBV3-1 (or the pseudogene TRBV3-2) and TRBJ2-2; possibly TRBD2 for D (5 bases). The germline V and J ends were trimmed by 7 bases and 0 bases, with 12 bases remaining between them. The CDR3 runs 15 residues. Looked up from germline, CDR1 is LGHDT and CDR2 is YNNKEL (reference sequence). The CDR3 DNA reads as TGTGCCAGCATCGGAGGCCCTGCGAACACCGGGGAGCTGTTTTTT. It specifies CASIGGPANTGELFF.

This clone has only a few counts. At the DNA level, this CDR3 is encoded by other sequences in the same sample as well. V gene TRBV18 combines with J gene TRBJ1-5; 9 nucleotides align to TRBD1. Per germline, CDR1 KGHSH and CDR2 LQKENI. The CDR3 has 15 residues. J gave up 2 bases and V 3 bases, and 2 bases lay outside the gene matches. The DNA for the CDR3 is TGTGCCAGCTCACCGGACAGGGGAGGCAATCAGCCCCAGCATTTT. Its translation: CASSPDRGGNQPQHF. The whole variable domain, remainder taken from reference TRBV18 and TRBJ1-5, is NAGVMQNPRHLVRRRGQEARLRCSPMKGHSHVYWYRQLPEEGLKFMVYLQKENIIDESGMPKERFSAEFPKEGPSILRIQQVVRGDSAAYFCASSPDRGGNQPQHFGDGTRLSIL.

The rearrangement joins TRBV4-1 to TRBJ2-2; TRBD2 matches at 13 bases. The CDR3 length is 15 residues. The V segment lost 6 bases and the J segment 9 bases; nucleotides outside the gene matches: 7. The germline V gene encodes CDR1 MGHRA and CDR2 YSYEKL. The CDR3 region has the DNA TGCGCCAGCAGGACCGGGACTAGCGGGACCAGGGAGCTGTTTTTT. It specifies CASRTGTSGTRELFF.

The gene calls are TRBV5-1 and TRBJ1-2; 8 positions match TRBD1. The junction had 8 bases not matched to a gene; V was cut back by 4 bases and J by 6 bases. This CDR3 is 14 amino acids long. Germline V gene sequence: CDR1 SGHRS, CDR2 YFSETQ. The CDR3 nucleotides read TGCGCCAGCAGCCCCTGGACAGGGACCCATGGCTACACCTTC. Protein sequence: CASSPWTGTHGYTF. Supplemented by reference TRBV5-1 and TRBJ1-2, the full variable domain reads KAGVTQTPRYLIKTRGQQVTLSCSPISGHRSVSWYQQTPGQGLQFLFEYFSETQRNKGNFPGRFSGRQFSNSRSEMNVSTLELGDSALYLCASSPWTGTHGYTFGSGTRLTVV.

The chain uses TRBV4-1 and TRBJ1-6; 8 bases are shared with TRBD1. V lost 4 bases and J lost 4; bases outside the gene matches: 6. CDR1 and CDR2 (germline): MGHRA, YSYEKL. The CDR3 consists of 16 residues. The CDR3, as DNA: TGCGCCAGCAGCCTCGGACAGGGAACTTATAATTCACCCCTCCACTTT. It translates to CASSLGQGTYNSPLHF.

V gene TRBV5-6 combines with J gene TRBJ2-7; 9 bases line up with TRBD1. CDR1 SGHDT and CDR2 YYEEEE come from the germline V gene. This CDR3 has 14 residues. V was pared by 5 bases and J by 5 bases, with 8 bases of the junction left unmatched. For the CDR3, the DNA is TGTGCCAGCAGACAGACAGGGGGAAGGGACGAGCAGTACTTC. This sequence encodes CASRQTGGRDEQYF.

The count of this clone is one. This rearrangement joins TRBV18 to TRBJ1-2; D gene unclear. The V and J ends lost 2 bases and 8 bases respectively, with 15 bases between them. Looked up from germline, CDR1 is KGHSH and CDR2 is LQKENI. The CDR3 spans 14 residues. The CDR3 reads CASSPMGDMVGYTF. The CDR3 DNA follows: TGTGCCAGCTCACCAATGGGCGACATGGTGGGCTACACCTTC.

The CDR3 bases are TGTGCCAGCTCCGGGACAGATGGCTACACCTTC. This codes for CASSGTDGYTF. V is TRBV18 and J is TRBJ1-2; TRBD1 matches 7 bases. V trimming: 6 bases; J trimming: 6 bases; junction bases outside the gene matches: 1. This CDR3 spans 11 amino acids. The germline V gene has CDR1 KGHSH and CDR2 LQKENI.

The genes are TRBV5-1 and TRBJ1-5; perhaps TRBD1 as D (5 bases). Trimming removed 2 bases at V and 4 bases at J, with 7 bases between. The V gene's germline CDR1 is SGHRS and CDR2 YFSETQ. This CDR3 has 13 amino acids. The CDR3 protein is CASSFQGNQPQHF. In nucleotides, the CDR3 is TGCGCCAGCAGCTTCCAGGGAAATCAGCCCCAGCATTTT.

The V and J genes are TRBV30 and TRBJ1-3, with unresolved D. This CDR3 region has 13 residues. CDR1 is GTSNPN and CDR2 is SVGIG in the germline V gene (reference sequence). Trimming cost V 3 bases and J 4 bases, with 10 bases left between them. The CDR3 loop reads CAWRRLGGNTIYF. The DNA for the CDR3 is TGTGCCTGGAGGCGCCTCGGGGGAAACACCATATATTTT.